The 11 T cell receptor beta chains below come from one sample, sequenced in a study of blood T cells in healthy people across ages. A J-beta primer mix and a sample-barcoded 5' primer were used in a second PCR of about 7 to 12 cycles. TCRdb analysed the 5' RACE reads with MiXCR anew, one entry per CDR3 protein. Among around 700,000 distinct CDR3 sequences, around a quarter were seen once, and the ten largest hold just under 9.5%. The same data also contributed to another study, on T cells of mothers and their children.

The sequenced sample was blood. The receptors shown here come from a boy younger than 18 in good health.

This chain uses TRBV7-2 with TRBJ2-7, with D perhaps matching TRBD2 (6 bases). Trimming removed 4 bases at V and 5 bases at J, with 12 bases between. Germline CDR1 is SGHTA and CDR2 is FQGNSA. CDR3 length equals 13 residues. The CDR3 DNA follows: TGTGCCAGCAGCTGGGGGGTCGGGGACGAGCAGTACTTC. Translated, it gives CASSWGVGDEQYF.

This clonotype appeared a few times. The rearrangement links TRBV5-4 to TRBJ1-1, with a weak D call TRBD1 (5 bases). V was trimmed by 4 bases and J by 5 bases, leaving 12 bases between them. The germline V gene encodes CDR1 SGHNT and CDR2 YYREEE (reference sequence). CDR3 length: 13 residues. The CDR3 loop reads CASSAGRGTEAFF. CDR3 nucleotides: TGTGCCAGCAGCGCGGGACGGGGGACTGAAGCTTTCTTT.

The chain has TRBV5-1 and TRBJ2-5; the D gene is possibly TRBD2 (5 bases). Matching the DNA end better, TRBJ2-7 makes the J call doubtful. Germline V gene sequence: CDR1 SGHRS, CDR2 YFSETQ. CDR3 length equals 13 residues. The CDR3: CASSPERAYEQYF. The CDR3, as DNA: TGCGCCAGCAGCCCCGAGAGGGCCTACGAGCAGTACTTC.

CDR3 coding DNA: TGTGCCAGCAGCTTAACGGTTACGGCAGATACGCAGTATTTT. Amino acids: CASSLTVTADTQYF. The V and J genes are TRBV7-3 and TRBJ2-3; D uncertain. Germline loops: CDR1 SGHTA, CDR2 FQGTGA. The CDR3 contains 14 residues. V lost 0 bases and J 4 bases, leaving 8 bases between the germline ends. Full variable domain (rest looked up from reference TRBV7-3 and TRBJ2-3): GAGVSQTPSNKVTEKGKYVELRCDPISGHTALYWYRQSLGQGPEFLIYFQGTGAADDSGLPNDRFFAVRPEGSVSTLKIQRTERGDSAVYLCASSLTVTADTQYFGPGTRLTVL.

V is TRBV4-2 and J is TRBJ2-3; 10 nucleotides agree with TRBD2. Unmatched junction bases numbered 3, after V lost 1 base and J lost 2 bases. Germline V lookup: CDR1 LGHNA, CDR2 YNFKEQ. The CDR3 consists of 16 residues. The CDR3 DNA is TGTGCCAGCAGCCAAGGGACTAGCGGAGACACAGATACGCAGTATTTT. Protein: CASSQGTSGDTDTQYF.

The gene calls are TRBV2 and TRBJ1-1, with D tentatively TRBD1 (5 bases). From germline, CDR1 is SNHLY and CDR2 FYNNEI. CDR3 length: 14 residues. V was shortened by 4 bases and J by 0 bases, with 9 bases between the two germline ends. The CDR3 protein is CASSARTLNTEAFF. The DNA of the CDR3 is TGTGCCAGCAGTGCAAGGACATTGAACACTGAAGCTTTCTTT.

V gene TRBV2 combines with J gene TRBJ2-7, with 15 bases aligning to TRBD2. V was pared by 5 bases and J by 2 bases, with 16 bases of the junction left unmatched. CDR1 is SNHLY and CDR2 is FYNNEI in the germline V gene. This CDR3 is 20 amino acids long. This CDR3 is CASSTPGLAGGPGSTYEQYF. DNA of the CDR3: TGTGCCAGCAGTACACCAGGACTAGCGGGGGGGCCCGGTTCGACCTACGAGCAGTACTTC.

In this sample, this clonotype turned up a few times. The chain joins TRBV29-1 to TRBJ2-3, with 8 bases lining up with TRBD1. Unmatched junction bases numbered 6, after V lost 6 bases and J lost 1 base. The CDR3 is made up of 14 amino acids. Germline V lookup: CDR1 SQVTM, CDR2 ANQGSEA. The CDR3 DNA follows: TGCAGCGTCCCCAGACAGGGGCGCACAGATACGCAGTATTTT. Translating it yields CSVPRQGRTDTQYF.

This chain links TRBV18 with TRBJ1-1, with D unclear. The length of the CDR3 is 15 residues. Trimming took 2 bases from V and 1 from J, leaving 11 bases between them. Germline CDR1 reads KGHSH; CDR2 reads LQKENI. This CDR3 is CASSPGVSGNTEAFF. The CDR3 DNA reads TGTGCCAGCTCACCAGGGGTGTCAGGGAACACTGAAGCTTTCTTT. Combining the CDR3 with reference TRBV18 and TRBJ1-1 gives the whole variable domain NAGVMQNPRHLVRRRGQEARLRCSPMKGHSHVYWYRQLPEEGLKFMVYLQKENIIDESGMPKERFSAEFPKEGPSILRIQQVVRGDSAAYFCASSPGVSGNTEAFFGQGTRLTVV.

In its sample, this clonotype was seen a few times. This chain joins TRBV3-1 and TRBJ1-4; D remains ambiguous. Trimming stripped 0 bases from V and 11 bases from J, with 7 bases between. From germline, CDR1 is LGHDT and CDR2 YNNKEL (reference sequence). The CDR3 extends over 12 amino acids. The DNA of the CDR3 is TGTGCCAGCAGCCAAGATGGATGGAAACTGTTTTTT. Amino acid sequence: CASSQDGWKLFF.

CDR3 DNA: TGTGCCAGCAGCCTACCGTGGGGAGAGACCCAGTACTTC. It is translated as CASSLPWGETQYF. The J gene is TRBJ2-5, the V gene TRBV7-9; D gene unclear. From germline, CDR1 is SEHNR and CDR2 FQNEAQ (reference sequence). V was clipped by 5 bases and J by 4 bases, with 11 bases between them. The CDR3 runs to 13 residues.